Each of the 26 T cell receptor beta chains below was sequenced from the same sample in a study of blood T cell repertoires in COVID-19. Libraries were prepared by immunoSEQ multiplex PCR; TCRdb keeps only in-frame clonotypes and omits some of them. The data contain 100,000 to 150,000 clones, under 90% of them singletons. Sample: peripheral blood. The origin of the receptors is a woman aged 55-69 years with active or convalescent COVID-19.

This clone was detected a few times. V and J are TRBV19 and TRBJ1-1, with 7 bases lining up with TRBD1. V gave up 6 bases and J gave up 4 bases; unmatched junction bases: 8. Per the germline V gene, CDR1 is LNHDA and CDR2 is SQIVND (reference sequence). The CDR3 has 14 residues. The CDR3 sequence is CASRPNPGGTEAFF. The CDR3 nucleotides are TGTGCCAGTAGGCCCAACCCAGGGGGCACTGAAGCTTTCTTT.

The rearrangement joins TRBV4-2 to TRBJ2-1; a possible D gene is TRBD1 (6 bases). The CDR3 totals 15 residues. V lost 5 bases and J 0 bases, leaving 11 bases between the germline ends. Germline loops: CDR1 LGHNA, CDR2 YNFKEQ. The CDR3 DNA reads TGTGCCAGCAGCGATTACAGGGTCTCCTACAATGAGCAGTTCTTC. Amino acids: CASSDYRVSYNEQFF.

The CDR3 here is CASSQQEIYGYTF. CDR3 coding DNA: TGTGCCAGCAGCCAACAGGAAATTTATGGCTACACCTTC. The chain carries TRBV7-8 and TRBJ1-2; D possibly corresponds to TRBD1 (5 bases). The germline V and J ends were trimmed by 5 bases and 5 bases, with 12 bases remaining between them. The CDR3 has 13 residues. Germline V gives CDR1 SGHVS, CDR2 FQNEAQ.

J is TRBJ2-1 and V is TRBV23-1; D may be TRBD2 (5 bases). TRBV23-1 is sorted into the ORF group, with uncertain function. The ends were cut back, 4 bases at V and 4 bases at J, with 14 bases in the middle. The CDR3 is made up of 15 amino acids. The CDR3 here is CASSPPEGAYNEQFF. The DNA for the CDR3 is TGCGCCAGCAGTCCACCTGAGGGAGCGTACAATGAGCAGTTCTTC.

This clone has just one count. The chain joins TRBV28 to TRBJ2-1; 8 positions match TRBD1. The CDR3 covers 15 residues. Germline CDR1 MDHEN, CDR2 SYDVKM. V was clipped by 3 bases and J by 9 bases; unmatched bases: 10. CDR3 sequence reads: CASSFSDRGRFEQFF. The CDR3 region has the DNA TGTGCCAGCAGTTTCTCTGACAGGGGAAGATTTGAGCAGTTCTTC.

The V call is TRBV7-9, the J call TRBJ2-1, with D unresolved. The germline V and J ends were trimmed by 0 bases and 8 bases, with 11 bases remaining between them. The CDR3 covers 14 residues. The V gene's germline CDR1 is SEHNR and CDR2 FQNEAQ (reference sequence). The CDR3 DNA is TGTGCCAGCAGCTTAGCAGCTAAATTATATGAGCAGTTCTTC. Protein sequence: CASSLAAKLYEQFF.

This sequence joins TRBV6-6 and TRBJ2-7, with D possibly being TRBD1 (5 bases). V lost 11 bases and J lost 4, with 12 bases in between. From germline, CDR1 is MNHNY and CDR2 SVGAGI (reference sequence). The CDR3 is 11 amino acids. CDR3 amino acids: CASWGDYEQYF. CDR3 DNA sequence: TGTGCCTCCTGGGGCGATTACGAGCAGTACTTC.

The V gene is TRBV19, the J gene TRBJ2-7; 9 positions match TRBD1. Germline V gene sequence: CDR1 LNHDA, CDR2 SQIVND (reference sequence). CDR3 length equals 14 residues. V lost 6 bases to trimming and J lost 0 bases; unmatched junction nucleotides: 3. Written as DNA, the CDR3 is TGTGCCAGTAGACCGGGACAGGGCTCCTACGAGCAGTACTTC. Amino acids: CASRPGQGSYEQYF.

This clone was picked up one time. The chain employs TRBV6-5 and TRBJ1-1; TRBD1 is a possible D gene (6 bases). The CDR3 has 15 amino acids. The germline CDR1 and CDR2 sequences are MNHEY and SVGAGI. Between the trimmed V and J ends, which lost 6 bases and 2 bases, there was a span of 16 bases. CDR3 residues: CASRLSRDTNTEAFF. Written as DNA, the CDR3 is TGTGCCAGCAGGCTGAGCCGGGACACAAACACTGAAGCTTTCTTT.

The chain couples TRBV19 to TRBJ1-1; no reliable D call. This CDR3 has 16 residues. V dropped 7 bases and J dropped 2 bases, with 20 bases sitting between them. The germline V gene encodes CDR1 LNHDA and CDR2 SQIVND (reference sequence). The CDR3 DNA reads TGTGCCAGTACCCTCAGAGCAGGTTGGGCAAACACTGAAGCTTTCTTT. As protein: CASTLRAGWANTEAFF.

The rearrangement uses TRBV18 and TRBJ2-1; 11 nucleotides line up with TRBD2. The V segment lost 6 bases and the J segment 8 bases; nucleotides outside the gene matches: 9. This CDR3 is 15 amino acids long. Germline V lookup: CDR1 KGHSH, CDR2 LQKENI. The CDR3 loop reads CASSGRTSGPDEQFF. The CDR3 nucleotides are TGTGCCAGCTCGGGCAGGACTAGCGGGCCGGATGAGCAGTTCTTC.

This clone is a singleton in its sample. V gene TRBV19 combines with J gene TRBJ2-3; 8 positions agree with TRBD2. The germline V gene has CDR1 LNHDA and CDR2 SQIVND (reference sequence). J was trimmed by 3 bases and V by 6 bases; bases with no gene match: 5. This CDR3 has 14 residues. CDR3 protein: CASRGTRTTDTQYF. In DNA form, the CDR3 reads TGTGCCAGTAGGGGGACTAGAACGACAGATACGCAGTATTTT.

This sequence joins TRBV5-4 and TRBJ1-6; a possible D gene is TRBD1 (6 bases). With 2 bases removed from V and 8 bases from J, the gap between germline ends came to 14 bases. The germline gives CDR1 SGHNT, CDR2 YYREEE (reference sequence). The CDR3 is made up of 15 amino acids. CDR3 sequence (DNA): TGTGCCAGCAGCTTCCAGGGGCGCCGAGATTCACCCCTCCACTTT. It encodes CASSFQGRRDSPLHF.

This clone was recorded once. J is TRBJ2-2 and V is TRBV5-1, with 7 bases fitting TRBD1. The CDR3 has 16 amino acids. V lost 0 bases to trimming and J lost 6 bases; unmatched junction nucleotides: 8. The germline V gene has CDR1 SGHRS and CDR2 YFSETQ. CDR3 residues: CASSLGVRGIAGELFF. Written as DNA, the CDR3 is TGCGCCAGCAGCTTGGGCGTCAGGGGGATCGCCGGGGAGCTGTTTTTT.

The chain recombines TRBV25-1 with TRBJ1-2, with D tentatively TRBD1 (5 bases). Trimming removed 3 bases at V and 3 bases at J, with 8 bases between. Germline V CDR1 and CDR2: MGHDK, SYGVNS. This CDR3 is built from 13 residues. The CDR3 region is CASSDGGYYGYTF. For the CDR3, the DNA is TGTGCCAGCAGTGATGGGGGGTACTATGGCTACACCTTC.

This clone has just a few counts. This chain connects TRBV7-9 to TRBJ1-4; the D gene is possibly TRBD1 (6 bases). The ends were cut back, 4 bases at V and 7 bases at J, with 25 bases in the middle. The germline V gene encodes CDR1 SEHNR and CDR2 FQNEAQ (reference sequence). This CDR3 comprises 18 residues. The CDR3 is CASSSREPQGRIGEKLFF. Here the CDR3 DNA reads TGTGCCAGCAGCTCCCGCGAACCCCAGGGGCGCATAGGTGAAAAACTGTTTTTT.

In its sample, this clone was seen a few times. CDR3 sequence (DNA): TGCGCCAGCAGCCAGGAATGGGACAAGTGGCAGTTCTTC. Translating it yields CASSQEWDKWQFF. The V and J genes are TRBV5-1 and TRBJ2-1; D may be TRBD1 (6 bases). This CDR3 has 13 residues. CDR1 and CDR2 (germline): SGHRS, YFSETQ. V shed 4 bases and J shed 12 bases, with 17 bases lying between them. Full variable domain (rest looked up from reference TRBV5-1 and TRBJ2-1): KAGVTQTPRYLIKTRGQQVTLSCSPISGHRSVSWYQQTPGQGLQFLFEYFSETQRNKGNFPGRFSGRQFSNSRSEMNVSTLELGDSALYLCASSQEWDKWQFFGPGTRLTVL.

The chain carries TRBV6-4 and TRBJ2-3; D might be TRBD2 (6 bases). This CDR3 region has 16 residues. Germline-derived CDR1 and CDR2 are MRHNA and SNTAGT. With 0 bases removed from V and 2 bases from J, the gap between germline ends came to 12 bases. The CDR3 is CASSDSLRGNTDTQYF. DNA for the CDR3: TGTGCCAGCAGTGACTCCCTACGGGGGAACACAGATACGCAGTATTTT.

This chain links TRBV18 with TRBJ2-1; unclear D gene. The V gene's germline CDR1 is KGHSH and CDR2 LQKENI. Trimming took 2 bases from V and 0 from J, leaving 8 bases between them. The CDR3 is 15 residues long. The chain's CDR3 is CASSPTLSSYNEQFF. The CDR3 DNA is TGTGCCAGCTCACCAACCCTGAGCTCCTACAATGAGCAGTTCTTC.

In nucleotides, the CDR3 is TGCAGCGTTGAAACAGGAAAGGCCTACGAGCAGTACTTC. Protein: CSVETGKAYEQYF. This chain links TRBV29-1 with TRBJ2-7, with D perhaps TRBD1 (5 bases). V lost 2 bases, J lost 2 bases, and 10 bases lay in between. CDR1 is SQVTM and CDR2 is ANQGSEA in the germline V gene. CDR3 size: 13 residues.

In its sample, this clone was seen once. This chain links TRBV7-2 with TRBJ2-5; 10 nucleotides align to TRBD2. CDR1 SGHTA and CDR2 FQGNSA come from the germline V gene. The CDR3 spans 14 residues. With V trimmed by 4 bases and J by 5 bases, 4 bases remained unmatched. The CDR3 nucleotides read TGTGCCAGCAGCTCATCTAGCGGGAGTGAGACCCAGTACTTC. This gives the protein CASSSSSGSETQYF.

This chain links TRBV5-1 with TRBJ2-5, with unresolved D. V was cut by 1 base and J by 5 bases, with 15 bases left in between. The CDR3 contains 15 residues. CDR1 SGHRS and CDR2 YFSETQ come from the germline V gene. CDR3 loop: CASSLWSAGEETQYF. CDR3 DNA: TGCGCCAGCAGCTTGTGGAGCGCCGGTGAGGAGACCCAGTACTTC.

The rearrangement links TRBV4-3 to TRBJ2-1; 8 bases fit TRBD2. The CDR3 extends over 16 amino acids. Losses at the gene ends were 3 bases for V and 7 bases for J; bases not matched to a gene: 11. Germline V CDR1 and CDR2: LGHNA, YSLEER. The CDR3 DNA is TGCGCCAGCAGCCAGGCTCCCGGGACTAGGATTAATGAGCAGTTCTTC. It codes for CASSQAPGTRINEQFF.

The chain has TRBV5-1 and TRBJ1-4; D unresolved. Trimming cost V 0 bases and J 5 bases, with 8 bases left between them. The germline CDR1 and CDR2 sequences are SGHRS and YFSETQ. The length of the CDR3 is 14 residues. CDR3 DNA sequence: TGCGCCAGCAGCTTGGACGCAGAAAATGAAAAACTGTTTTTT. It is translated as CASSLDAENEKLFF. Together with reference TRBV5-1 and TRBJ1-4, the CDR3 gives the full variable domain: KAGVTQTPRYLIKTRGQQVTLSCSPISGHRSVSWYQQTPGQGLQFLFEYFSETQRNKGNFPGRFSGRQFSNSRSEMNVSTLELGDSALYLCASSLDAENEKLFFGSGTQLSVL.

V is TRBV28 and J is TRBJ1-1; tentative D call: TRBD1 (6 bases). The CDR3 contains 13 residues. Germline V gives CDR1 MDHEN, CDR2 SYDVKM. V shed 5 bases and J shed 9 bases, with 16 bases lying between them. The chain's CDR3 is CASSLEGQFKAFF. CDR3 sequence (DNA): TGTGCCAGCAGTCTAGAAGGACAGTTTAAAGCTTTCTTT.

The chain employs TRBV29-1 and TRBJ1-2, with 10 positions matching TRBD1. CDR1 is SQVTM and CDR2 is ANQGSEA in the germline V gene. With V trimmed by 7 bases and J by 4 bases, 0 bases remained unmatched. The CDR3 totals 11 residues. The CDR3 protein is CSGTGGYGYTF. The CDR3 DNA is TGCAGCGGGACAGGGGGCTATGGCTACACCTTC.